What follows are 5 T cell receptor beta chains derived from one specimen sequenced in a study of T cell responses to AZD1222 COVID-19 vaccine. Generated by immunoSEQ multiplex PCR, the TCRdb table keeps only in-frame clones and is missing some. This sample has 82,000 or so clones, with more than 85% found just once. Material: peripheral blood, obtained on day 0 of AZD1222 vaccination. These receptors all stem from an adult in good health.

J is TRBJ2-7 and V is TRBV5-4; 8 bases fit TRBD1. V trimming: 4 bases; J trimming: 3 bases; junction bases outside the gene matches: 3. The CDR3 is made up of 13 amino acids. Germline lookup yields CDR1 SGHNT and CDR2 YYREEE (reference sequence). CDR3 nucleotides: TGTGCCAGCAGCCCGGGACAGGTCTACGAGCAGTACTTC. This gives the protein CASSPGQVYEQYF.

The V and J genes are TRBV19 and TRBJ2-3; D unresolved. V shed 5 bases and J shed 2 bases, with 14 bases lying between them. This CDR3 has 15 amino acids. CDR1 and CDR2 from the germline V gene are LNHDA and SQIVND (reference sequence). CDR3 in amino acids: CASSSQPGFTDTQYF. The CDR3 region has the DNA TGTGCCAGTAGTTCCCAACCAGGATTCACAGATACGCAGTATTTT.

The chain joins TRBV6-2 or TRBV6-3 to TRBJ2-4, with 8 bases identical to TRBD1. CDR3 length: 18 residues. Unmatched junction bases numbered 13, after V lost 5 bases and J lost 1 base. In germline, CDR1 is MNHEY, CDR2 SVGEGT. Here the CDR3 DNA reads TGTGCCAGCAGTCAGGAGGACAGGGATGAATGGGCCAAAAACATTCAGTACTTC. Its translation is CASSQEDRDEWAKNIQYF.

V gene TRBV6-5 combines with J gene TRBJ1-4, with a possible D match to TRBD1 (5 bases). The length of the CDR3 is 15 residues. The V gene lost 0 bases and the J gene lost 8 bases, with 13 bases spanning the gap. Germline V gene lookup returns CDR1 MNHEY and CDR2 SVGAGI. The CDR3 DNA is TGTGCCAGCAGTTACTCCGCGACAGTAGGCGAAAAACTGTTTTTT. Translating gives CASSYSATVGEKLFF.

This chain uses TRBV6-1 with TRBJ1-5, with 7 positions matching TRBD1. Looked up from germline, CDR1 is MNHNS and CDR2 is SASEGT. V dropped 3 bases and J dropped 4; count of bases not matched to a gene: 3. The CDR3 covers 14 residues. The chain's CDR3 is CASSELQGNQPQHF. The CDR3 coding sequence is TGTGCCAGCAGTGAGCTACAGGGGAATCAGCCCCAGCATTTT.